This note documents a single TCR beta chain sequence. The antigen remains unidentified. Peripheral blood came from all dose cohorts at three timepoints. The sample is drawn from a study of OX40 agonist ivuxolimab in advanced cancers. Study findings and constraints: Undetermined was the antigen specificity of the expanded peripheral T cells.

Using immunoSEQ multiplex PCR, the repertoire was profiled, and TCRdb retains in-frame clones only, with some absent. This sample has fewer than 80,000 clones, with approximately 86% found just once. Trimming shortened V by 2 bases and J by 6 bases, and 10 bases separated the two germline ends. Germline V CDR1 and CDR2: MNHEY, SVGAGI. The length of the CDR3 is 13 residues. The source material was CD4+ or CD8+ T cells sorted from blood, sampled in a trial of the OX40 agonist ivuxolimab. The TCR was taken from an adult with an advanced solid tumor such as melanoma, head and neck, liver or kidney cancer. The rearrangement uses TRBV6-5 and TRBJ1-2, with D unresolved. This chain's CDR3 is CASSYGLSDGYTF. The CDR3 bases are TGTGCCAGCAGTTACGGGCTAAGTGATGGCTACACCTTC.